The T cell receptor (beta chain) described here comes from a study of CD4 T cells in relation to SARS-CoV-2 and coronaviruses. Assay: immunoSEQ multiplex PCR; the TCRdb copy retains only in-frame clones and omits some. This repertoire shows about 17,000 clones, around 80% found once; its top ten account for roughly 10%. Regarding this clone: Its target is unknown.

The unexposed donors gave CD4+ T cells in about 2011-2018, prior to COVID-19. After about 10 days of culture, CD4+ T cells were isolated. This receptor was obtained from a human donor in good health. Sequenced: CD4+ T cells from PBMCs, cultured in vitro.

The CDR3 loop is CASSQHRGEQYF. The CDR3 nucleotides are TGCGCCAGCAGCCAGCACAGGGGGGAGCAGTACTTC. This sequence joins TRBV5-1 and TRBJ2-7, with 8 bases that match TRBD1. The CDR3 has 12 amino acids. CDR1 is SGHRS, CDR2 YFSETQ, per germline. Trimming removed 4 bases from V and 7 bases from J; junction bases left unmatched: 4.